Presented here are 20 T cell receptor beta chains from one specimen sequenced in a study of cytomegalovirus exposure and HLA in healthy donors. Method: immunoSEQ multiplex PCR; TCRdb's copy keeps in-frame clones and lacks some. Found here are 250,000 to 400,000 clones, around 90% of them singletons; the top ten hold roughly 1.2%. Sequencing was done on a sample of PBMCs. The receptors were gathered from a woman aged 25 to 39 in good health and CMV-seropositive.

This chain joins TRBV28 and TRBJ2-5, with 11 bases that match TRBD1. This CDR3 comprises 15 residues. J gave up 4 bases and V 7 bases, and 8 bases lay outside the gene matches. Germline CDR1 and CDR2: MDHEN and SYDVKM. The CDR3 coding sequence is TGTGCCAGCAATAAGGGACAGGGGGGTGGAGAGACCCAGTACTTC. Protein sequence: CASNKGQGGGETQYF.

The J gene is TRBJ2-6, the V gene TRBV13; D may match TRBD1 or TRBD2 (5 bases each). Germline CDR1 PRHDT, CDR2 FYEKMQ (reference sequence). The CDR3 runs to 22 residues. V was clipped by 2 bases and J by 1 base, with 27 bases between them. CDR3 region: CASSLFTTGAGRPLSGANVLTF. The CDR3 nucleotides read TGTGCCAGCAGCTTATTCACGACCGGGGCAGGGCGCCCCTTGTCTGGGGCCAACGTCCTGACTTTC.

V is TRBV30 and J is TRBJ2-2; D gene ambiguous. Trimming removed 2 bases at V and 0 bases at J, with 4 bases between. Germline V gene lookup returns CDR1 GTSNPN and CDR2 SVGIG (reference sequence). This CDR3 is 13 amino acids long. The DNA of the CDR3 is TGTGCCTGGAGTACGTCGAACACCGGGGAGCTGTTTTTT. Its protein product is CAWSTSNTGELFF.

The sample holds one count of this clone. The rearrangement joins TRBV4-2 to TRBJ1-1; D possibly corresponds to TRBD1 (5 bases). Germline loops: CDR1 LGHNA, CDR2 YNFKEQ. The CDR3 runs to 13 residues. V lost 0 bases and J lost 4, with 6 bases in between. CDR3 sequence: CASSQDGTTEAFF. CDR3 nucleotides: TGTGCCAGCAGCCAAGATGGGACCACTGAAGCTTTCTTT.

The V call is TRBV15, the J call TRBJ2-3; 10 positions agree with TRBD2. This CDR3 has 17 residues. V gave up 0 bases and J gave up 4 bases; unmatched junction bases: 7. Germline-derived CDR1 and CDR2 are LNHNV and YYDKDF (reference sequence). CDR3 bases: TGTGCCACCAGCAGAGACATACTAGCGGGGCTTCCAGATACGCAGTATTTT. Encoded protein: CATSRDILAGLPDTQYF.

Note on this clone: This specimen includes other DNA sequences encoding the same CDR3. J is TRBJ2-7 and V is TRBV9; 8 bases align to TRBD1. V lost 4 bases and J lost 2; bases outside the gene matches: 5. Germline lookup yields CDR1 SGDLS and CDR2 YYNGEE. The CDR3 length is 14 residues. The CDR3 DNA is TGTGCCAGCAGCCCCGGGACAGGTGCCTACGAGCAGTACTTC. Amino acid sequence: CASSPGTGAYEQYF.

The chain employs TRBV30 and TRBJ1-3, with 8 bases aligning to TRBD1. The CDR3 spans 15 residues. CDR1 and CDR2 from the germline V gene are GTSNPN and SVGIG (reference sequence). Trimming removed 0 bases from V and 4 bases from J; junction bases left unmatched: 5. DNA of the CDR3: TGTGCCTGGAGTGTACGGACAGGGAGCGGAAACACCATATATTTT. Protein product: CAWSVRTGSGNTIYF.

The chain couples TRBV27 to TRBJ2-1, with a weak D call TRBD1 (6 bases). V lost 3 bases to trimming and J lost 13 bases, with 13 bases between them. Germline loops: CDR1 MNHEY, CDR2 SMNVEV (reference sequence). There are 12 residues in the CDR3. This CDR3 reads CASSFLPGQQFF. The CDR3 region has the DNA TGTGCCAGCAGTTTTTTACCGGGACAACAGTTCTTC.

The DNA for the CDR3 is TGTGCCAGCAGTGCCCTAGACTGGGGCTTAGATACGCAGTATTTT. This sequence encodes CASSALDWGLDTQYF. J is TRBJ2-3 and V is TRBV6-5, with TRBD1 as a possible D gene (5 bases). CDR3 size: 15 residues. CDR1 and CDR2 (germline): MNHEY, SVGAGI. The V and J ends lost 5 bases and 5 bases respectively, with 17 bases between them.

Comment on this clone: The same CDR3 arises from other DNA sequences in this sample as well. Written as DNA, the CDR3 is TGTGCCAGCAGCCTCGGGGGTCAGCCCCAGCATTTT. Translated: CASSLGGQPQHF. The genes are TRBV7-9 and TRBJ1-5, with a tentative D call TRBD1 (5 bases). CDR1 and CDR2 from the germline V gene are SEHNR and FQNEAQ (reference sequence). The CDR3 covers 12 residues. Trimming cost V 5 bases and J 6 bases, with 8 bases left between them.

The V gene is TRBV7-9, the J gene TRBJ1-4; D is undetermined. V gave up 4 bases and J gave up 7 bases, with 16 bases separating them. Germline V gene lookup returns CDR1 SEHNR and CDR2 FQNEAQ (reference sequence). The length of the CDR3 is 15 residues. The CDR3 DNA reads as TGTGCCAGCAGCTCCGAAAGGACTTTTGGTGAAAAACTGTTTTTT. Translating it yields CASSSERTFGEKLFF.

The CDR3 coding sequence is TGTGCCAGCAGTTACTCCACTAGCGGGGATGAGCAGTTCTTC. It codes for CASSYSTSGDEQFF. The genes are TRBV6-5 and TRBJ2-1, with 10 nucleotides matching TRBD2. J was trimmed by 8 bases and V by 0 bases; bases with no gene match: 1. Germline V lookup: CDR1 MNHEY, CDR2 SVGAGI. CDR3 length: 14 residues.

This chain uses TRBV18 with TRBJ2-1; no clear D. Trimming stripped 3 bases from V and 3 bases from J, with 6 bases between. There are 13 residues in the CDR3. Germline assignment: CDR1 KGHSH and CDR2 LQKENI. The CDR3 DNA is TGTGCCAGCTCACCTAGCTACTACAATGAGCAGTTCTTC. Translating gives CASSPSYYNEQFF.

The J gene is TRBJ1-6, the V gene TRBV9, with a weak D call TRBD1 (5 bases). Trimming took off 3 bases at V and 7 bases at J, with 11 bases between the two ends. Germline V CDR1 and CDR2: SGDLS, YYNGEE. The CDR3 loop spans 14 amino acids. The CDR3 DNA reads TGTGCCAGCAGCGGCGGGGGTGTGAATTCACCCCTCCACTTT. Amino acids: CASSGGGVNSPLHF.

The chain employs TRBV7-2 and TRBJ2-1; D might be TRBD2 (6 bases). Trimming left V 1 base short and J 1 base short, with 14 bases between. The CDR3 is made up of 17 amino acids. Per the germline V gene, CDR1 is SGHTA and CDR2 is FQGNSA. The CDR3 region is CASSLVAGGLSYNEQFF. The DNA for the CDR3 is TGTGCCAGCAGCTTAGTGGCAGGAGGGTTGTCCTACAATGAGCAGTTCTTC.

The chain has TRBV7-9 and TRBJ2-3; D is unresolved. Trimming stripped 0 bases from V and 0 bases from J, with 7 bases between. The CDR3 has 15 residues. CDR1 is SEHNR, CDR2 FQNEAQ, per germline (reference sequence). CDR3 in DNA: TGTGCCAGCAGCTTAGCGACCCCTAGCACAGATACGCAGTATTTT. Translation gives CASSLATPSTDTQYF.

The rearrangement uses TRBV19 and TRBJ1-5; D is unresolved. V lost 8 bases and J lost 0, with 8 bases in between. CDR3 size: 13 residues. Germline-derived CDR1 and CDR2 are LNHDA and SQIVND (reference sequence). CDR3 sequence: CASAENSNQPQHF. The CDR3 nucleotides read TGTGCCAGTGCGGAAAATAGCAATCAGCCCCAGCATTTT.

This chain links TRBV28 with TRBJ2-3; D might be TRBD2 (6 bases). The CDR3 contains 13 residues. Deletions cut 4 bases from V and 8 bases from J, with 13 bases between. Germline V CDR1 and CDR2: MDHEN, SYDVKM. The CDR3 spells CASSSPGLSTQYF. The CDR3 DNA is TGTGCCAGCAGTTCCCCCGGACTAAGTACGCAGTATTTT.

This clone was seen just once. V usage is TRBV11-3 and J usage is TRBJ2-2, with D tentatively TRBD1 (6 bases). There are 14 residues in the CDR3. CDR1 is SGHNT and CDR2 is YENEEA in the germline V gene. The V and J ends lost 6 bases and 0 bases respectively, with 8 bases between them. CDR3 sequence reads: CASSRGTNTGELFF. The CDR3 nucleotides are TGTGCCAGCAGTAGGGGGACGAACACCGGGGAGCTGTTTTTT.

The V gene is TRBV4-2, the J gene TRBJ2-7; D is tentatively TRBD1 or TRBD2 (6 bases each). The CDR3 consists of 16 residues. The V end lost 0 bases, the J end lost 0 bases, and 12 bases lay between the germline ends. The germline V gene encodes CDR1 LGHNA and CDR2 YNFKEQ. The DNA of the CDR3 is TGTGCCAGCAGCCAAGATGCCGGGGGCTACTCCTACGAGCAGTACTTC. Encoded protein: CASSQDAGGYSYEQYF.